This entry lists 21 T cell receptor beta chains sequenced from one sample in a study of control samples from healthy donors and cancer patients. Only in-frame clones appear in the TCRdb table, and some are missing; sequencing was by immunoSEQ multiplex PCR. Of over 200,000 clones in the sample, roughly four fifths were seen once. Sequencing was performed on PBMCs. Every receptor here comes from a woman aged 60-75 years with lung cancer.

The chain uses TRBV7-2 and TRBJ2-1; D not certain. V gave up 1 base and J gave up 9 bases, with 7 bases separating them. The CDR3 consists of 12 residues. The germline CDR1 and CDR2 sequences are SGHTA and FQGNSA. The CDR3, as DNA: TGTGCCAGCAGCTTAGTAGGCGCTGAGCAGTTCTTC. Residues: CASSLVGAEQFF.

This clone was found once. V gene TRBV28 combines with J gene TRBJ2-7; 11 bases match TRBD1. CDR3 length: 15 amino acids. From germline, CDR1 is MDHEN and CDR2 SYDVKM. V shed 7 bases, J shed 1 base, and the junction held 6 bases outside the gene matches. The CDR3 protein is CASIPGQGVSYEQYF. As DNA, the CDR3 is TGTGCCAGCATCCCGGGACAGGGGGTTTCCTACGAGCAGTACTTC.

Note on this clone: One end of the junction does not line up with germline, which may come from a read error. The rearrangement links TRBV7-7 to TRBJ2-1; D unresolved. Germline V gives CDR1 SSHAT, CDR2 FNYEAQ (reference sequence). This CDR3 comprises 15 residues. The CDR3 region is CASSSDDKSYNEQFF. Written as DNA, the CDR3 is TGTGCTAGCAGCTCCGACGATAAATCCTACAATGAGCAGTTCTTC.

Here the CDR3 DNA reads TGTGCCAGCAGCCGGGCGACAGTCCAAGAGACCCAGTACTTC. Its translation is CASSRATVQETQYF. The chain is built from TRBV3-1 (or the pseudogene TRBV3-2) and TRBJ2-5, with D possibly matching TRBD1 (5 bases). The CDR3 contains 14 residues. The V end was cut by 4 bases, the J end by 1 base, with 10 bases between. CDR1 is LGHDT, CDR2 YNNKEL, per germline (reference sequence).

This clone has only one observation. J is TRBJ2-3 and V is TRBV5-4, with TRBD1 as a possible D gene (6 bases). Germline CDR1 reads SGHNT; CDR2 reads YYREEE (reference sequence). V was clipped by 0 bases and J by 2 bases, with 10 bases between them. The CDR3 runs 15 residues. The CDR3 DNA is TGTGCCAGCAGCTTGGGGCAGGGGCTCACAGATACGCAGTATTTT. It codes for CASSLGQGLTDTQYF.

The chain joins TRBV5-1 to TRBJ1-4; D uncertain. V lost 1 base, J lost 5 bases, and 9 bases lay in between. CDR1 SGHRS and CDR2 YFSETQ come from the germline V gene. The CDR3 length is 14 residues. Here the CDR3 DNA reads TGCGCCAGCAGCTTGAGCCAGACGAATGAAAAACTGTTTTTT. Amino acids: CASSLSQTNEKLFF.

The chain is built from TRBV7-9 and TRBJ2-2, with D unresolved. This CDR3 contains 16 residues. V was cut by 1 base and J by 6 bases, with 15 bases left in between. Per germline, CDR1 SEHNR and CDR2 FQNEAQ (reference sequence). CDR3 nucleotide sequence: TGTGCCAGCAGCTTAGACTCGGATGAGTGGGCCGGGGAGCTGTTTTTT. Residues: CASSLDSDEWAGELFF.

This chain links TRBV6-6 with TRBJ1-1; maybe TRBD1 (5 bases). The germline V gene has CDR1 MNHNY and CDR2 SVGAGI (reference sequence). V was cut by 0 bases and J by 11 bases, with 19 bases left in between. This CDR3 is 15 amino acids long. As DNA, the CDR3 is TGTGCCAGCAGTTACTCGGTGGGACTGCCGGGATTCGCTTTCTTT. It codes for CASSYSVGLPGFAFF.

The chain couples TRBV5-4 to TRBJ1-5, with a tentative D call TRBD1 (5 bases). The germline V gene has CDR1 SGHNT and CDR2 YYREEE (reference sequence). V shed 2 bases and J shed 1 base, with 7 bases lying between them. The CDR3 is 14 residues long. The CDR3 region has the DNA TGTGCCAGCAGCTTTGCAGGGAGCAATCAGCCCCAGCATTTT. It codes for CASSFAGSNQPQHF.

The rearrangement joins TRBV4-1 to TRBJ2-7; TRBD1 might be the D (5 bases). V gave up 2 bases and J gave up 4 bases, with 9 bases separating them. This CDR3 contains 13 residues. Looked up from germline, CDR1 is MGHRA and CDR2 is YSYEKL. CDR3 in amino acids: CASSQSQGYEQYF. The CDR3 coding sequence is TGCGCCAGCAGCCAATCTCAGGGTTACGAGCAGTACTTC.

The genes are TRBV2 and TRBJ2-6; TRBD1 matches 7 bases. The ends lost 5 bases at V and 10 bases at J; junction bases unmatched: 11. The germline V gene has CDR1 SNHLY and CDR2 FYNNEI. This CDR3 spans 15 amino acids. CDR3 region: CASSPRGDRVNVLTF. Here the CDR3 DNA reads TGTGCCAGCAGTCCAAGAGGCGACAGGGTTAACGTCCTGACTTTC.

The chain carries TRBV2 and TRBJ1-4; D perhaps matches TRBD1 (6 bases). The V gene lost 10 bases and the J gene lost 3 bases, with 12 bases spanning the gap. CDR3 size: 13 residues. CDR1 is SNHLY and CDR2 is FYNNEI in the germline V gene. The CDR3 nucleotides are TGTGCCACAGGGGTTCTACCTAATGAAAAACTGTTTTTT. It yields the protein CATGVLPNEKLFF. The full variable domain, in which reference TRBV2 and TRBJ1-4 provide the parts outside the CDR3, is EPEVTQTPSHQVTQMGQEVILRCVPISNHLYFYWYRQILGQKVEFLVSFYNNEISEKSEIFDDQFSVERPDGSNFTLKIRSTKLEDSAMYFCATGVLPNEKLFFGSGTQLSVL.

The chain has TRBV4-1 and TRBJ2-1; D is unresolved. Looked up from germline, CDR1 is MGHRA and CDR2 is YSYEKL. The CDR3 contains 15 residues. V was cut by 1 base and J by 0 bases, with 7 bases left in between. The CDR3 region is CASSQGRSSYNEQFF. CDR3 nucleotides: TGCGCCAGCAGCCAAGGCCGGAGCTCCTACAATGAGCAGTTCTTC.

This clone was found many times. The chain couples TRBV7-8 to TRBJ1-6; D gene unclear. Germline-derived CDR1 and CDR2 are SGHVS and FQNEAQ. V dropped 8 bases and J dropped 6 bases, with 17 bases sitting between them. The CDR3 is 15 amino acids. CDR3: CASGGPPVSNSPLHF. CDR3 sequence (DNA): TGTGCCAGCGGCGGACCGCCAGTTTCTAATTCACCCCTCCACTTT.

The genes are TRBV6-5 and TRBJ1-1, with 8 positions matching TRBD1. V dropped 2 bases and J dropped 1; count of bases not matched to a gene: 6. The germline gives CDR1 MNHEY, CDR2 SVGAGI. The CDR3 loop spans 16 amino acids. Here the CDR3 reads CASSYGRGLRNTEAFF. Written as DNA, the CDR3 is TGTGCCAGCAGTTACGGCAGGGGGCTGAGGAACACTGAAGCTTTCTTT.

The chain is built from TRBV7-9 and TRBJ2-7, with D possibly matching TRBD2 (7 bases). This CDR3 spans 14 amino acids. Germline V gene lookup returns CDR1 SEHNR and CDR2 FQNEAQ (reference sequence). With 1 base removed from V and 4 bases from J, the gap between germline ends came to 11 bases. CDR3 bases: TGTGCCAGCAGCTTAGAGGGGGGGAGGTACGAGCAGTACTTC. This gives the protein CASSLEGGRYEQYF.

The chain links TRBV11-2 to TRBJ2-7; TRBD1 aligns across 8 bases. The CDR3 loop spans 14 amino acids. Germline V gives CDR1 SGHAT, CDR2 FQNNGV. With 1 base clipped from V and 2 bases from J, the junction kept 1 base outside the gene matches. CDR3 sequence: CASSLGTGTYEQYF. CDR3 DNA: TGTGCCAGCAGCTTAGGGACAGGGACCTACGAGCAGTACTTC.

The CDR3 DNA follows: TGTGCCAGCAGCCGAGGCGTGGGACTAGCGGGGGGTTCTGGGGCCAACGTCCTGACTTTC. As protein: CASSRGVGLAGGSGANVLTF. This chain links TRBV3-1 (or the pseudogene TRBV3-2) with TRBJ2-6; 15 bases agree with TRBD2. The J segment lost 1 base and the V segment lost 4 bases, leaving 8 bases of the junction unmatched. This CDR3 region has 20 residues. CDR1 LGHDT and CDR2 YNNKEL come from the germline V gene (reference sequence).

This clone appeared a few times. The gene calls are TRBV10-3 and TRBJ2-7, with D perhaps matching TRBD2 (6 bases). Between the trimmed V and J ends, which lost 11 bases and 0 bases, there was a span of 20 bases. The CDR3 loop spans 15 amino acids. Per the germline V gene, CDR1 is ENHRY and CDR2 is SYGVKD. This CDR3 is CAPATSSLSSYEQYF. The DNA for the CDR3 is TGTGCCCCCGCAACTAGCTCTTTGAGCTCCTACGAGCAGTACTTC.

V gene TRBV30 combines with J gene TRBJ1-2, with D tentatively TRBD1 (5 bases). Germline V gives CDR1 GTSNPN, CDR2 SVGIG (reference sequence). The CDR3 has 11 residues. The ends were cut back, 5 bases at V and 5 bases at J, with 9 bases in the middle. CDR3 DNA sequence: TGTGCCTGGGGGGCGGGGTATGGCTACACCTTC. It translates to CAWGAGYGYTF.

This clone has more than one count but fewer than ten. The rearrangement uses TRBV28 and TRBJ2-7; TRBD1 is a possible D gene (7 bases). V lost 2 bases and J lost 1, with 12 bases in between. This CDR3 contains 15 residues. Germline V gene lookup returns CDR1 MDHEN and CDR2 SYDVKM. The CDR3 region has the DNA TGTGCCAGCAGTTTAGGAGGGACAGATTCCTACGAGCAGTACTTC. It encodes CASSLGGTDSYEQYF.